This TCR beta chain was documented in a study of response to subunit inactivated influenza vaccine. TCRdb reanalysed the RT-PCR reads using MiXCR and keeps one entry per CDR3 protein. The data hold 150,000 to 200,000 distinct CDR3 sequences, with about a tenth observed a single time. This clonotype has only a few counts. The antigen remains unidentified. Study-wide results and caveats: That few new T cells are recruited by each seasonal influenza vaccination was the authors' suggestion.

The CDR3 runs 15 residues. V dropped 5 bases and J dropped 0 bases, with 11 bases sitting between them. The receptor's source is a man in his fifties or sixties who received an inactivated influenza vaccine. Sequencing used non-naive T cells sorted from PBMCs, obtained roughly 6 weeks after vaccination. This chain uses TRBV12-3 or TRBV12-4 with TRBJ1-3, with D unresolved. CDR3 nucleotide sequence: TGTGCCAGCAGTACCCCCGGCAGCTCTGGAAACACCATATATTTT. Translation: CASSTPGSSGNTIYF.